The present TCR beta chain was sequenced within a study of cytomegalovirus exposure and HLA in healthy donors. Study observations and caveats: When analyzed later, a missense DCLRE1C variant was found to be linked to TCR beta V- and J-gene trimming. The classifier reportedly diagnosed cytomegalovirus status with high specificity and sensitivity.

As concerns this clone: As yet, its antigen is unknown.

The PCR made use of 60 Vbeta and 13 Jbeta primers. The assay was immunoSEQ multiplex PCR, and TCRdb's table has in-frame clones only and misses some. The table lists over 150,000 clones, roughly 79% of them singletons. The CDR3 has 14 amino acids. Trimming stripped 2 bases from V and 3 bases from J, with 11 bases between. Germline values: CDR1 MDHEN, CDR2 SYDVKM. The chain couples TRBV28 to TRBJ2-7, with D tentatively TRBD1 (6 bases). The clonotype comes from a male donor in good health and CMV-seronegative. The material sequenced was PBMCs. The CDR3: CASSLPGQHYEQYF. The CDR3 DNA is TGTGCCAGCAGTTTACCCGGACAGCACTACGAGCAGTACTTC. The full variable domain, in which reference TRBV28 and TRBJ2-7 provide the parts outside the CDR3, is DVKVTQSSRYLVKRTGEKVFLECVQDMDHENMFWYRQDPGLGLRLIYFSYDVKMKEKGDIPEGYSVSREKKERFSLILESASTNQTSMYLCASSLPGQHYEQYFGPGTRLTVT.